This T cell receptor beta chain was obtained from a study of response to subunit inactivated influenza vaccine. Germline V lookup: CDR1 SNHLY, CDR2 FYNNEI. Trimming cost V 4 bases and J 5 bases, with 11 bases left between them. The CDR3 has 14 residues. Each CDR3 protein gets one entry after TCRdb re-called the RT-PCR reads with MiXCR. This sample has hundreds of thousands of distinct CDR3 sequences; 21% occur once, and the top ten carry about a tenth. This receptor was taken from a man aged 50-75 years who received an inactivated influenza vaccine. Sequenced here: PBMCs from blood, sampled less than 22 months after vaccination. The chain joins TRBV2 to TRBJ2-2, with D possibly being TRBD2 (6 bases). CDR3 nucleotides: TGTGCCAGCAGTGTTGGAGGGCAGACCGGGGAGCTGTTTTTT. Protein product: CASSVGGQTGELFF.